One sample yielded the 16 T cell receptor beta chains listed below, sequenced in a study of T cell repertoires in ileal Crohn's disease. TCRdb's copy holds only in-frame clones and misses some; the assay was immunoSEQ multiplex PCR. This table holds about 11,000 clones, about three quarters found once. Sequenced material: ileal tissue. These receptors were taken from an adult with Crohn's disease.

The V gene is TRBV30, the J gene TRBJ1-5, with 7 bases that match TRBD1. Germline CDR1 GTSNPN, CDR2 SVGIG (reference sequence). The V and J ends lost 5 bases and 6 bases, in that order; junction bases with no gene match: 7. This CDR3 has 13 amino acids. The CDR3 region has the DNA TGTGCCTGGGACAGGGTAATGGGTCAGCCCCAGCATTTT. As protein: CAWDRVMGQPQHF.

The rearrangement uses TRBV5-5 and TRBJ2-7; 9 positions agree with TRBD2. Trimming took 3 bases from V and 1 from J; bases not matched to a gene: 5. There are 15 residues in the CDR3. CDR1 is SGHKS, CDR2 YYEKEE, per germline (reference sequence). The CDR3 DNA follows: TGTGCCAGCAGCTGGAGCGGGGGGACTTCCTACGAGCAGTACTTC. This gives the protein CASSWSGGTSYEQYF.

This clone was observed a handful of times. This chain joins TRBV5-6 and TRBJ1-1, with 9 bases fitting TRBD1. V lost 3 bases and J lost 0; bases outside the gene matches: 6. The CDR3 extends over 16 amino acids. Germline V gene lookup returns CDR1 SGHDT and CDR2 YYEEEE. CDR3: CASSYLRDRVNTEAFF. In DNA form, the CDR3 reads TGTGCCAGCAGCTACCTCCGGGACAGGGTGAACACTGAAGCTTTCTTT.

This chain links TRBV7-2 with TRBJ1-2; perhaps TRBD1 as D (6 bases). Germline values: CDR1 SGHTA, CDR2 FQGNSA. V was clipped by 2 bases and J by 4 bases, with 11 bases between them. The CDR3 is 14 amino acids. The CDR3 spells CASSLRGAGYGYTF. As DNA, the CDR3 is TGTGCCAGCAGCTTACGGGGGGCCGGCTATGGCTACACCTTC.

This clone was seen once. The chain employs TRBV2 and TRBJ2-7; 7 bases agree with TRBD1. The J segment lost 6 bases and the V segment lost 5 bases, leaving 13 bases of the junction unmatched. The length of the CDR3 is 15 residues. CDR1 SNHLY and CDR2 FYNNEI come from the germline V gene. The CDR3 coding sequence is TGTGCCAGCAGTCGGACTTCGACAGGGATGGGCGAGCAGTACTTC. Translated: CASSRTSTGMGEQYF.

V gene TRBV11-3 combines with J gene TRBJ2-2; TRBD2 might be the D (5 bases). The CDR3 runs 13 residues. Trimming removed 3 bases from V and 7 bases from J, with 9 bases in between. Germline V gene lookup returns CDR1 SGHNT and CDR2 YENEEA. CDR3 nucleotides: TGTGCCAGCAGCTTTGGGAGAGACGGGGAGCTGTTTTTT. Its translation: CASSFGRDGELFF.

The rearrangement uses TRBV18 and TRBJ2-2; 8 nucleotides line up with TRBD1. This CDR3 comprises 15 residues. V was pared by 6 bases and J by 1 base, with 4 bases of the junction left unmatched. CDR1 and CDR2 from the germline V gene are KGHSH and LQKENI. Here the CDR3 DNA reads TGTGCCAGCTCTCCAGGACAGGGGAACACCGGGGAGCTGTTTTTT. Its protein is CASSPGQGNTGELFF.

This clone was seen once. This chain uses TRBV9 with TRBJ1-2, with 8 bases fitting TRBD1. Trimming removed 0 bases from V and 7 bases from J; junction bases left unmatched: 8. CDR3 length: 15 amino acids. The germline V gene encodes CDR1 SGDLS and CDR2 YYNGEE. This chain's CDR3 is CASSVGSDRGSGYTF. CDR3 DNA sequence: TGTGCCAGCAGCGTAGGGTCCGACAGGGGATCTGGCTACACCTTC. The complete variable domain, with remaining parts taken from reference TRBV9 and TRBJ1-2, reads DSGVTQTPKHLITATGQRVTLRCSPRSGDLSVYWYQQSLDQGLQFLIQYYNGEERAKGNILERFSAQQFPDLHSELNLSSLELGDSALYFCASSVGSDRGSGYTFGSGTRLTVV.

The sample holds one count of this clone. The chain is built from TRBV9 and TRBJ2-5; TRBD2 agrees at 8 bases. V lost 1 base to trimming and J lost 2 bases; unmatched junction nucleotides: 4. The CDR3 totals 15 residues. The germline CDR1 and CDR2 sequences are SGDLS and YYNGEE. The CDR3 nucleotides are TGTGCCAGCAGCGTAAATAGCGGGGCTCAAGAGACCCAGTACTTC. Protein sequence: CASSVNSGAQETQYF.

The V call is TRBV10-2, the J call TRBJ2-3; possibly TRBD2 for D (6 bases). The CDR3 length is 14 residues. Trimming removed 3 bases at V and 6 bases at J, with 13 bases between. In germline, CDR1 is WSHSY, CDR2 SAAADI. In DNA, the CDR3 is TGCGCCAGCAGTGACGTCGGGCGGGGCGATACGCAGTATTTT. Protein product: CASSDVGRGDTQYF.

The J gene is TRBJ1-4, the V gene TRBV4-2; 7 bases align to TRBD1. The V segment lost 0 bases and the J segment 8 bases; nucleotides outside the gene matches: 6. Looked up from germline, CDR1 is LGHNA and CDR2 is YNFKEQ. The CDR3 runs to 15 residues. Here the CDR3 reads CASSQDTPGGEKLFF. DNA of the CDR3: TGTGCCAGCAGCCAAGATACTCCAGGGGGGGAAAAACTGTTTTTT.

The chain uses TRBV6-5 and TRBJ1-1, with 7 bases identical to TRBD1. The CDR3 is 14 residues long. CDR1 and CDR2 (germline): MNHEY, SVGAGI. V lost 5 bases, J lost 1 base, and 4 bases stayed unmatched. The CDR3 DNA sequence: TGTGCCAGCAGTGCGACAGGGAGGAACACTGAAGCTTTCTTT. Residues: CASSATGRNTEAFF.

In its sample, this clone was seen a few times. V usage is TRBV28 and J usage is TRBJ2-1, with TRBD2 identical over 15 bases. J was trimmed by 4 bases and V by 3 bases; bases with no gene match: 4. Per the germline V gene, CDR1 is MDHEN and CDR2 is SYDVKM. CDR3 length equals 17 residues. The CDR3 sequence: CASSLPGTSGGYNEQFF. In nucleotides, the CDR3 is TGTGCCAGCAGTTTGCCAGGGACTAGCGGGGGGTACAATGAGCAGTTCTTC.

J is TRBJ1-5 and V is TRBV27; tentatively, D is TRBD1 (5 bases). Germline CDR1 MNHEY, CDR2 SMNVEV (reference sequence). Deletions cut 5 bases from V and 4 bases from J, with 15 bases between. The CDR3 loop spans 15 amino acids. In DNA, the CDR3 is TGTGCCAGCAGTCCACAGGCGTTTGGGAATCAGCCCCAGCATTTT. It encodes CASSPQAFGNQPQHF.

The rearrangement uses TRBV10-1 and TRBJ1-3; D is ambiguous. Between the trimmed V and J ends, which lost 1 base and 0 bases, there was a span of 10 bases. Germline loops: CDR1 WNHNN, CDR2 SYGVQD (reference sequence). The CDR3 runs to 16 residues. The CDR3 sequence: CASSEYNARSGNTIYF. The CDR3 nucleotides are TGCGCCAGCAGTGAGTACAACGCCCGCTCTGGAAACACCATATATTTT.

This clone has only a few counts. This CDR3 reads CASLAGVNSGANVLTF. CDR3 nucleotide sequence: TGTGCCAGCTTGGCAGGGGTGAACTCTGGGGCCAACGTCCTGACTTTC. J is TRBJ2-6 and V is TRBV7-9; perhaps TRBD1 as D (6 bases). This CDR3 region has 16 residues. Germline V gene data show CDR1 as SEHNR and CDR2 as FQNEAQ (reference sequence). V lost 8 bases and J 0 bases, leaving 14 bases between the germline ends.